This T cell receptor beta chain was sequenced during a study of CD8+ T cells in alopecia areata. Study context: Severity of treated patients was scored by affected scalp percentage. Study-wide results and caveats: Clonality exceeded that of normal scalp in lesional scalp, most notably in alopecia totalis/universalis. Tofacitinib significantly brought down scalp clonality and expanded CD8+ clones among top 100.

Described treatment: oral pan-JAK inhibitor, 5-10 mg twice daily. Punch biopsies of lesional scalp, plus peripheral blood, were taken from alopecia areata patients. Germline V CDR1 and CDR2: SEHNR, FQNEAQ (reference sequence). Trimming left V 1 base short and J 11 bases short, with 14 bases between. This CDR3 has 13 residues. In its sample, this clone was seen a few times. Its antigen is unidentified. RNA was extracted and reverse transcribed into cDNA as the sequencing template. Generated by immunoSEQ multiplex PCR, the TCRdb table keeps only in-frame clones and is missing some. The data hold about 19,000 clones, with 59% observed a single time.

This chain uses TRBV7-9 with TRBJ1-2; D is perhaps TRBD1 (6 bases). The specimen was skin, collected at week 4, from a patient treated with tofacitinib. The TCR sequence derives from a human donor with alopecia areata. CDR3 coding DNA: TGTGCCAGCAGCTTAGAAGGAACAGGGAAGTACACCTTC. It encodes CASSLEGTGKYTF.